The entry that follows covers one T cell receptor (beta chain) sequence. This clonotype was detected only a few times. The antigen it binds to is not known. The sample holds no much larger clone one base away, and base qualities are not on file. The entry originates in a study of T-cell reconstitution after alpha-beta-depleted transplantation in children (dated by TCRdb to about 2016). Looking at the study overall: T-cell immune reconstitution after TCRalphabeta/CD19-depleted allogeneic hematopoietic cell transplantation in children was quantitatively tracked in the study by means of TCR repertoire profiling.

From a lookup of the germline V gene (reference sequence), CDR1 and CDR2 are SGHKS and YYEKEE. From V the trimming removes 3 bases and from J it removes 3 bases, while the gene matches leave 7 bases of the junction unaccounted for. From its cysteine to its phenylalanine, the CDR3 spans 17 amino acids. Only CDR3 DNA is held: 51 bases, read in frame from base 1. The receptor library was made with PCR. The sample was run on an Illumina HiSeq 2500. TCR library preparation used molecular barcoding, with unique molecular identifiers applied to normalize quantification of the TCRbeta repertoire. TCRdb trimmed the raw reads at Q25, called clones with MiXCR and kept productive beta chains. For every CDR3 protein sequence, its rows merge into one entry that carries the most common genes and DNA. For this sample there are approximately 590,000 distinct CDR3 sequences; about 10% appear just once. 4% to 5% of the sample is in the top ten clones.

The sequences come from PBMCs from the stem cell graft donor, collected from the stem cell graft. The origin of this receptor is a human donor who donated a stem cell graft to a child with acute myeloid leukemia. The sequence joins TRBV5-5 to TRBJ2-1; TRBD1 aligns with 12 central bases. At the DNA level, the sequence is TGTGCCAGCAGCTCCGGGACAGGGGGCGCGCGCTACAATGAGCAGTTCTTC. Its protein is CASSSGTGGARYNEQFF.